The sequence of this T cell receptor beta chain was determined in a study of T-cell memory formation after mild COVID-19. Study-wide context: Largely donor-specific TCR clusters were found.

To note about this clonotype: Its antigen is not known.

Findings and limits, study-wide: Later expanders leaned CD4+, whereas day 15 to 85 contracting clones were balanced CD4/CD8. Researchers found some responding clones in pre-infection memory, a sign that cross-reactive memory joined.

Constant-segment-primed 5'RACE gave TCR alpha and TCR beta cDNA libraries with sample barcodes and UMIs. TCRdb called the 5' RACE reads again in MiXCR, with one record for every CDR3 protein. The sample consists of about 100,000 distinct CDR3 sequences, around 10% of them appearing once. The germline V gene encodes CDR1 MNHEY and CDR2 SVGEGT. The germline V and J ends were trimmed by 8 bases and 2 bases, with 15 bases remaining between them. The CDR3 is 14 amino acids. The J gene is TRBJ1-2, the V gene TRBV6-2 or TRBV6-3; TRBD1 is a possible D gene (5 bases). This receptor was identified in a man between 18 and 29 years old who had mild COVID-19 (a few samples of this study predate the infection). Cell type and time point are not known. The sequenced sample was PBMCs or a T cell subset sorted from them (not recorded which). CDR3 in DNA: TGTGCCAGCGCTCCCGCCTGGGGGAACTATGGCTACACCTTC. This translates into CASAPAWGNYGYTF.